This T cell receptor (beta chain) was recovered during a study of response to subunit inactivated influenza vaccine. TCRdb independently ran MiXCR on the RT-PCR reads; one entry per CDR3 protein. Of fewer than 600,000 distinct CDR3 sequences listed, around 7.9% are singletons. Trimming cost V 7 bases and J 0 bases, with 9 bases left between them. The CDR3 is made up of 13 amino acids. Germline V lookup: CDR1 SQVTM, CDR2 ANQGSEA. This clonotype has only a few counts. The sequence was collected from a man aged 50 to 75 who received an inactivated influenza vaccine. The rearrangement links TRBV29-1 to TRBJ1-4; tentatively, D is TRBD1 (6 bases). Sequenced material: PBMCs from blood, taken approximately 25 months after vaccination. CDR3 sequence (DNA): TGCAGCGCTGGGGACACAACTAATGAAAAACTGTTTTTT. Translated: CSAGDTTNEKLFF.